These T cell receptor beta chains were read from a single sample in a study of cytomegalovirus exposure and HLA in healthy donors. Here immunoSEQ multiplex PCR was the method, and the copy in TCRdb shows in-frame clones only, minus some. The data show tens of thousands of clones, 67% seen once. The sample comprised PBMCs. These TCRs come from a man aged 30 to 39 in good health and CMV-seronegative. Both conserved end residues are part of each CDR3.

>TRBV10-2
CASRGQGETQPQHF
>TRBV6-1
CASSVRGWDQPQHF
>TRBV25-1
CASSGQGEVTEAFF
>TRBV5-1
CASSLAGGGTEAFF
>TRBV9
CASSAGLAGEFEQYF
>TRBV6-6
CASSYGQMNTEAFF
>TRBV2
CASSEVGLTSGGGGEQFF
>TRBV20-1
CSADRVGGYTF
>TRBV7-2
CASSLALQGGAFF
>TRBV9
CASSVRAGGQNTGELFF
>TRBV7-2
CASRGQVPTEAFF
>TRBV7-9
CASQDSIRGETQYF
>TRBV13
CASGGQALQETQYF
>TRBV10-3
CAISESDTFNQPQHF
>TRBV2
CASSQQGGRVEQYF
>TRBV11-2
CASSLVAGGVHEQYF
>TRBV28
CASSLYGQGADTQYF
>TRBV30
CAWRAGQGPNTGELFF
>TRBV11-1
CASAEGGGTEAFF
>TRBV2
CASSDRQLYEQYF
>TRBV6-5
CASSYSHGQGSYEQYF
>TRBV4-3
CASSQDLVLAVTEAFF
>TRBV6-6
CASSSRLAGGSDTQYF
>TRBV28
CASSLRRLAGGAYEQYF
>TRBV2
CASSEGPGQLTYEQYF
>TRBV27
CASSLGQAGVSEQFF
>TRBV4-3
CASSQDLTSGYNEQFF
>TRBV19
CASSIPTDNQPQHF
>TRBV7-6
CASGQGGYTEAFF
>TRBV7-9
CASSQTGTGKGTAFF
>TRBV28
CASSLGGVKDTEAFF
>TRBV19
CASSIGGDSQYSNQPQHF
>TRBV4-3
CASSQDSAGGGAGYTF
>TRBV18
CASSPGQGHTGELFF
>TRBV7-2
CASSIRWGRDGEKLFF
>TRBV4-1
CASSQDGRAYGYTF
>TRBV11-2
CASSSTAGQGSYGYTF
>TRBV28
CASSLLGTGYDEAFF
>TRBV4-1
CASSQVGLAGGPLANEQFF
>TRBV28
CASSSDSPLGYTF
>TRBV13
CASSPRTSGSHEQYF
>TRBV9
CASSVLGDTYEQYF
>TRBV19
CASTGHSYTEAFF
>TRBV9
CASSGGQADYGYTF
>TRBV7-9
CASSLPLRSEKLFF
>TRBV27
CASSLVRGNQPQHF
>TRBV15
CATSRDAANTDTQYF
>TRBV5-6
CASSFGNESPLHF
>TRBV19
CASSSGQSYEQYF
>TRBV7-6
CASIASGSYEQYF
>TRBV5-3
CARSPQSLNEKLFF
>TRBV2
CASSELAGATYEQYF
>TRBV2
CASSVKGTGELFF
>TRBV5-1
CASSLAGTGTFNEQFF
>TRBV7-2
CASSPGQGGTQPQHF